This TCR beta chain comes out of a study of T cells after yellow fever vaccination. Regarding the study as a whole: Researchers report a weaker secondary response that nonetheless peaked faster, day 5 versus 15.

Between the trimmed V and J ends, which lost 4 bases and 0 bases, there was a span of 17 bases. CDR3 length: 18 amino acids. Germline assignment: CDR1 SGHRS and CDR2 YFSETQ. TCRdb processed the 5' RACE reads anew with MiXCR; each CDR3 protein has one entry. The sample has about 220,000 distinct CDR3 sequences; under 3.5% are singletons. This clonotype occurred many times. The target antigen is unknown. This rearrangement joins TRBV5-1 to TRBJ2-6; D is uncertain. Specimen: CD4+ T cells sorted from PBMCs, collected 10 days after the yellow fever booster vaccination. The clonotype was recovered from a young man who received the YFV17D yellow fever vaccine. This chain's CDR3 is CASSPTGDPSSGANVLTF. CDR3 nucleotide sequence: TGCGCCAGCAGCCCAACCGGTGACCCCAGCTCTGGGGCCAACGTCCTGACTTTC.